Listed below are T cell receptor beta chains from one sample, sequenced in a study of CD8 T cells in ankylosing spondylitis. Using its own MiXCR run on the 5' RACE reads, TCRdb lists one record per CDR3 protein. This sample carries approximately 300,000 distinct CDR3 sequences, around 21% of them seen once, and the ten largest clones take roughly 3.6%. The specimen was blood, either unsorted or a sorted T cell fraction (not recorded which). These receptors all come from a female donor with ankylosing spondylitis or in good health (not recorded which). The CDR3 runs from the conserved cysteine through the conserved F or W. D genes are given only for firm matches. Some rows have no size entry. The others give once, few or many, or a class for an expanded clone.

>-|-|TRBJ1-1|TRBV6-5
CASSYSRDTGTEAFF
TGTGCCAGCAGTTACTCAAGAGACACCGGGACTGAAGCTTTCTTT
>-|-|TRBJ2-1|TRBV28
CASCAVRYNEQFF
TGTGCCAGCTGTGCGGTTCGCTACAATGAGCAGTTCTTC
>few|TRBD1|TRBJ1-6|TRBV6-1
CASSESLTGVESPLHF
TGTGCCAGCAGTGAATCATTGACAGGGGTAGAGTCACCCCTCCACTTT
>-|-|TRBJ2-5|TRBV15
CATSRDSGGWETQYF
TGTGCCACCAGCAGAGACAGTGGAGGGTGGGAGACCCAGTACTTC
>-|-|TRBJ2-3|TRBV6-1
CASSEVMGGSADTQYF
TGTGCCAGCAGTGAGGTTATGGGGGGTTCGGCAGATACGCAGTATTTT
>few|-|TRBJ1-2|TRBV12-3/TRBV12-4
CASSLWESYGYTF
TGTGCCAGCAGTTTATGGGAGTCCTATGGCTACACCTTC
>-|-|TRBJ2-3|TRBV14
CASSFNRDETQYF
TGTGCCAGCAGCTTCAATCGGGATGAGACGCAGTATTTT
>few|TRBD2|TRBJ2-3|TRBV20-1
CSARGTSGRVDTQYF
TGCAGTGCAAGGGGGACTAGCGGGAGGGTGGATACGCAGTATTTT
>many|-|TRBJ2-7|TRBV12-3/TRBV12-4
CASSLHSYEQYF
TGTGCCAGCAGTTTACACTCCTACGAGCAGTACTTC
>-|-|TRBJ2-6|TRBV2
CASSASVSGANVLTF
TGTGCCAGCAGCGCCTCAGTCTCTGGGGCCAACGTCCTGACTTTC
>many|-|TRBJ1-2|TRBV12-3/TRBV12-4
CASSFRGTHSSF
TGTGCCAGCAGTTTTCGGGGCACGCATAGTAGTTTC